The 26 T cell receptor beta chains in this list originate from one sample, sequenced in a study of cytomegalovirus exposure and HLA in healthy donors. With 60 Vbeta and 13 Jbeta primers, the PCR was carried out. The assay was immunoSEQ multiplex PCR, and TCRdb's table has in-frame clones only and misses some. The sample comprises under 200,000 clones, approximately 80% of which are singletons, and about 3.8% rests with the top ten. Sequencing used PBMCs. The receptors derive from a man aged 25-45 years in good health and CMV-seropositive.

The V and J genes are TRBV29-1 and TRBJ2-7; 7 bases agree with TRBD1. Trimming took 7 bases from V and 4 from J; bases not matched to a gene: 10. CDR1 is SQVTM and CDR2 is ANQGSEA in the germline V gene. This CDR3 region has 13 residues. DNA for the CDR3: TGCAGCGCCGGCGACAGGGCAGGATACGAGCAGTACTTC. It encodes CSAGDRAGYEQYF.

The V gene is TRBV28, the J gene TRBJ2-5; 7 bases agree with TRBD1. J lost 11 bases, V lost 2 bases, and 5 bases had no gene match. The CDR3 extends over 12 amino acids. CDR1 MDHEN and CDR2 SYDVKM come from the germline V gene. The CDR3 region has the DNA TGTGCCAGCAGTTTAAGGGACAGAGGGCAGTACTTC. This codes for CASSLRDRGQYF.

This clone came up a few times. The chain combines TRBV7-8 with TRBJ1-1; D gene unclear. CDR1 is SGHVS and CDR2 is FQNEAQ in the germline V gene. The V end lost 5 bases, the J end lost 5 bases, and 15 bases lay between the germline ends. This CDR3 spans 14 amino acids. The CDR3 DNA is TGTGCCAGCAGCCCGCCACGAGGGAGAACTGAAGCTTTCTTT. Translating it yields CASSPPRGRTEAFF.

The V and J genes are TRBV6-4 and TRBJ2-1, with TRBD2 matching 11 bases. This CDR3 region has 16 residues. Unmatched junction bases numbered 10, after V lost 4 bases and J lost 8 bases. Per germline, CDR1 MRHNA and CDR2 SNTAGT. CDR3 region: CASSASSSGGLDEQFF. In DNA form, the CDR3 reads TGTGCCAGCAGTGCCTCATCTAGCGGGGGGCTCGATGAGCAGTTCTTC.

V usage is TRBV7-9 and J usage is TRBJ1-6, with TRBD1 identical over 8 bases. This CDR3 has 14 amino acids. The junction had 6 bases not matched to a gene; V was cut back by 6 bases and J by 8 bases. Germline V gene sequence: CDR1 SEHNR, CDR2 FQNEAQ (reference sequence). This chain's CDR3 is CASSNYRGDSPLHF. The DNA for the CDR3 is TGTGCCAGCAGTAATTACAGGGGGGATTCACCCCTCCACTTT.

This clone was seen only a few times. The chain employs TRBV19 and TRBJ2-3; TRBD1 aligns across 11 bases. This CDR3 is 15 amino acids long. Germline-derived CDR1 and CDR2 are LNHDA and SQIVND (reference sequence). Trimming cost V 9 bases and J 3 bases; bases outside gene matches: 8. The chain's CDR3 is CARSRDRGITDTQYF. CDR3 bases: TGTGCCAGGTCTAGGGACAGGGGGATTACAGATACGCAGTATTTT.

The CDR3 sequence is CATADRLYGYTF. The CDR3 DNA reads TGTGCCACCGCAGACAGACTCTATGGCTACACCTTC. The chain combines TRBV19 with TRBJ1-2; TRBD1 is a possible D gene (5 bases). This CDR3 is 12 amino acids long. Germline V CDR1 and CDR2: LNHDA, SQIVND (reference sequence). The V end lost 10 bases, the J end lost 4 bases, and 13 bases lay between the germline ends.

The CDR3 protein is CASSFTNRGRLHF. The CDR3 nucleotides are TGTGCCAGCAGTTTTACCAACAGGGGGCGGTTGCATTTT. This chain joins TRBV28 and TRBJ1-5, with 9 bases identical to TRBD1. With 3 bases clipped from V and 15 bases from J, the junction kept 9 bases outside the gene matches. This CDR3 region has 13 residues. Germline values: CDR1 MDHEN, CDR2 SYDVKM.

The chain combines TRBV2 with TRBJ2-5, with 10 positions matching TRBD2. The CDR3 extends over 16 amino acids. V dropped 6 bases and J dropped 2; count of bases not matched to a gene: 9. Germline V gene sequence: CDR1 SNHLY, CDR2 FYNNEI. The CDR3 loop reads CASRAASGGRQETQYF. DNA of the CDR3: TGTGCCAGCAGGGCGGCTAGCGGGGGCCGTCAAGAGACCCAGTACTTC. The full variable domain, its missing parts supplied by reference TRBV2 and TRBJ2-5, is EPEVTQTPSHQVTQMGQEVILRCVPISNHLYFYWYRQILGQKVEFLVSFYNNEISEKSEIFDDQFSVERPDGSNFTLKIRSTKLEDSAMYFCASRAASGGRQETQYFGPGTRLLVL.

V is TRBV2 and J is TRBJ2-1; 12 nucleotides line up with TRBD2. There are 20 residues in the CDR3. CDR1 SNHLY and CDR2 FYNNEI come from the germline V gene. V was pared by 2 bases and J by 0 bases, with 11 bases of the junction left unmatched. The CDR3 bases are TGTGCCAGCAGTGAACTCCCGTCTAGCGGGGGGGCCGGCTCCTACAATGAGCAGTTCTTC. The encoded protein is CASSELPSSGGAGSYNEQFF.

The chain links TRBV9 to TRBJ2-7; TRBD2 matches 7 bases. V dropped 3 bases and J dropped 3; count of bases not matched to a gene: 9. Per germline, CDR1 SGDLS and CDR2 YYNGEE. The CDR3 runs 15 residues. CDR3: CASSERGEGFYEQYF. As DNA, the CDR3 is TGTGCCAGCAGCGAGCGGGGAGAGGGCTTCTACGAGCAGTACTTC.

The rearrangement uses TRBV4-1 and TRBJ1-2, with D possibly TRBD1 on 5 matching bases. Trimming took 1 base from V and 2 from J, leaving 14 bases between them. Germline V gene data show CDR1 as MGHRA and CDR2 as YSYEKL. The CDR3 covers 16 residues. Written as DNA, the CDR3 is TGCGCCAGCAGCCAAGTTAGCCAGGGAAGGAACTATGGCTACACCTTC. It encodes CASSQVSQGRNYGYTF.

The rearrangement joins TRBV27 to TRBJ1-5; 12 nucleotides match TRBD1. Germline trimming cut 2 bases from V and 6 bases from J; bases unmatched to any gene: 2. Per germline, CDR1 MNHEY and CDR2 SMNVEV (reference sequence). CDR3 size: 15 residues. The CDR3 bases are TGTGCCAGCAGTTTAGGGACAGGGGGCGGTCAGCCCCAGCATTTT. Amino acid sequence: CASSLGTGGGQPQHF.

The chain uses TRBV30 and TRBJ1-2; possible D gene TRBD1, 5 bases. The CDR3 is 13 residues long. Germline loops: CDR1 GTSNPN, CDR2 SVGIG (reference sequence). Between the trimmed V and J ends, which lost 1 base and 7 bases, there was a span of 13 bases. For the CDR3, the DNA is TGTGCCTGGAGTGCTGGGGCTCAAAGTGGCTACACCTTC. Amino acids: CAWSAGAQSGYTF.

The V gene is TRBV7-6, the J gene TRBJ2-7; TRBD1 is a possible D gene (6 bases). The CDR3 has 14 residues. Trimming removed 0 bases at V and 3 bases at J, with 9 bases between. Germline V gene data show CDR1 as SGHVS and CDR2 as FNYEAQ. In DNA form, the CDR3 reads TGTGCCAGCAGCTTAGCGGGGGACAACTACGAGCAGTACTTC. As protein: CASSLAGDNYEQYF.

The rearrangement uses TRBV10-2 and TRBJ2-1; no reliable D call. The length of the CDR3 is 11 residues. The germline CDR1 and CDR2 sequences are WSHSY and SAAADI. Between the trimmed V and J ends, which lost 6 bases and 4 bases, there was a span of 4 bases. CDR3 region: CASSVYNEQFF. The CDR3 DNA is TGCGCCAGCAGCGTTTACAATGAGCAGTTCTTC.

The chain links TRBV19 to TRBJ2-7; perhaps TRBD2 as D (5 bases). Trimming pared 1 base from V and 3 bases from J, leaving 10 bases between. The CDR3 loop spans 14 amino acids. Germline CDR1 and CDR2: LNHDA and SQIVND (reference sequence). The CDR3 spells CASSIVTGSYEQYF. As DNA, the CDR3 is TGTGCCAGTAGTATAGTTACGGGAAGCTACGAGCAGTACTTC.

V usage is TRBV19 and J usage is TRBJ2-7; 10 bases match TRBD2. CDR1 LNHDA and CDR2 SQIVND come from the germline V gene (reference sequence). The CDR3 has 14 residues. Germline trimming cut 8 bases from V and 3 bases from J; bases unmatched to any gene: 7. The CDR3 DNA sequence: TGTGCCAGTCGCAGGATAGCGGGGGGCTACGAGCAGTACTTC. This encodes CASRRIAGGYEQYF.

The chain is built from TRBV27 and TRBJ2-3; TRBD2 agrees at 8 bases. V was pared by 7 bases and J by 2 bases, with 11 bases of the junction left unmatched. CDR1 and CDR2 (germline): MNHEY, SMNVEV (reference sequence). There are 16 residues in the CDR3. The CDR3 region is CASTPFPLAVTDTQYF. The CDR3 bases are TGTGCCAGCACCCCTTTCCCACTAGCGGTCACAGATACGCAGTATTTT.

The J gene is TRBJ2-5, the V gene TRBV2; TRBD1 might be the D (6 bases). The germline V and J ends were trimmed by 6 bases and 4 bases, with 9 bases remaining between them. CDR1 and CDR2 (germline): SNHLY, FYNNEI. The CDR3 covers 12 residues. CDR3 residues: CASRVGGETQYF. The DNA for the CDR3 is TGTGCCAGCAGGGTAGGGGGAGAGACCCAGTACTTC.

In DNA, the CDR3 is TGTGCCAGCAATCGTCGGGAAGGAGAAAAACTGTTTTTT. Its protein is CASNRREGEKLFF. The chain has TRBV6-1 and TRBJ1-4; D is unresolved. Germline assignment: CDR1 MNHNS and CDR2 SASEGT. The V end lost 7 bases, the J end lost 8 bases, and 14 bases lay between the germline ends. The CDR3 length is 13 residues.

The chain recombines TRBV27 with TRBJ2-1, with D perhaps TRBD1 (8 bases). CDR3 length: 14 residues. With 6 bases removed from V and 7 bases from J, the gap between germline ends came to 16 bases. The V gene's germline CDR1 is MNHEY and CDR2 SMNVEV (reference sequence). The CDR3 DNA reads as TGTGCCAGCAGACTGGACAGGGAGGGGAATGAGCAGTTCTTC. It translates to CASRLDREGNEQFF.

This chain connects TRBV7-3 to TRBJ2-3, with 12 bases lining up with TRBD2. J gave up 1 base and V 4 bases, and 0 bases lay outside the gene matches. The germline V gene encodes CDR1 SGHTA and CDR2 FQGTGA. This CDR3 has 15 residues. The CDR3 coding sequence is TGTGCCAGCAGCTGGACTAGCGGGGGCACAGATACGCAGTATTTT. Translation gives CASSWTSGGTDTQYF.

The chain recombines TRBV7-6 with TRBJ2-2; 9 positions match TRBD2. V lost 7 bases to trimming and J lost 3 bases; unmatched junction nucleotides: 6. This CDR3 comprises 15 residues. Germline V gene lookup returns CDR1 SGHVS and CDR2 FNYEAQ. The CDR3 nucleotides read TGTGCCAGCATCGCGGGGGGGCAAGACACCGGGGAGCTGTTTTTT. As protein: CASIAGGQDTGELFF.

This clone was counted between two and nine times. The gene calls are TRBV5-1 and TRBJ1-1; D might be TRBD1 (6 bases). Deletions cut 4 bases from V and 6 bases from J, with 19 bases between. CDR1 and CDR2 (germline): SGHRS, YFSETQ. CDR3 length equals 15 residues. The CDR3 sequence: CASSADGTNRAEAFF. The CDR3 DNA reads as TGCGCCAGCAGCGCCGACGGGACAAACAGGGCTGAAGCTTTCTTT. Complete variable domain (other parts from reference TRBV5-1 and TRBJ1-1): KAGVTQTPRYLIKTRGQQVTLSCSPISGHRSVSWYQQTPGQGLQFLFEYFSETQRNKGNFPGRFSGRQFSNSRSEMNVSTLELGDSALYLCASSADGTNRAEAFFGQGTRLTVV.

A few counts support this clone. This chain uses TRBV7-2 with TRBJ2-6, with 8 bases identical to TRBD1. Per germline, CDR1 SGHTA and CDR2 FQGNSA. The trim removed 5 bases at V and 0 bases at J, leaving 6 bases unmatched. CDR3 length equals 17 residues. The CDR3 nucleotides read TGTGCCAGCAGCGCCCAGGGGGCTAGCTCTGGGGCCAACGTCCTGACTTTC. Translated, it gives CASSAQGASSGANVLTF.